A selection of T cell receptor beta chains follows, all from one sample in a study of blood T cells in healthy people across ages. MiXCR, run by TCRdb on the 5' RACE reads, gives a single entry per CDR3 protein. The repertoire consists of roughly 700,000 distinct CDR3 sequences, with roughly 50% occurring once and the leading ten covering roughly a third. The sequenced sample was blood. These receptors originate from an older woman in good health. The CDR3 runs from the conserved cysteine through the conserved F or W. Each record gives: D gene, clone size, V gene, J gene, CDR3 DNA, CDR3 protein. A D gene is named only where the DNA matches it firmly. The listing skips clone size in some rows; elsewhere it reads once, few, many or a size class.

TRBD2	NA	TRBV9	TRBJ2-7	TGTGCCAGCAGCGTAGTAGCGGGAGACTTTGGCGAGCAGTACTTC	CASSVVAGDFGEQYF
NA	NA	TRBV13	TRBJ2-4	TGTGCCAGCAGCTTAGTATGGGACAAGGAAAACATTCAGTACTTC	CASSLVWDKENIQYF
NA	NA	TRBV18	TRBJ1-1	TGTGCCAGCTCACCCTCCAGAGGAACCACTGAAGCTTTCTTT	CASSPSRGTTEAFF
NA	once	TRBV14	TRBJ2-7	TGTGCCAGCAGCCCAATCGGGACTCTCTCCTACGAGCAGTACTTC	CASSPIGTLSYEQYF
TRBD2	once	TRBV20-1	TRBJ2-1	TGCAGTGCCAGACCCTGGGAGACTAGCGGGAGGTGGTCCTACAATGAGCAGTTCTTC	CSARPWETSGRWSYNEQFF
NA	few	TRBV20-1	TRBJ2-4	TGCAGTGCCGGGGGAGAGGTAGCCAAAAACATTCAGTACTTC	CSAGGEVAKNIQYF
TRBD2	NA	TRBV7-9	TRBJ2-1	TGTGCCAGCAGCTTATTCCCCCGGGCGGGAGACTACAATGAGCAGTTCTTC	CASSLFPRAGDYNEQFF
NA	few	TRBV29-1	TRBJ2-3	TGCAGCGTTGAAGGAGGACGGAAGCGGTACACAGATACGCAGTATTTT	CSVEGGRKRYTDTQYF
NA	few	TRBV20-1	TRBJ1-2	TGCAGTGCTAGGACTAGGGGCCCGTCTAACTATGGCTACACCTTC	CSARTRGPSNYGYTF
TRBD1	NA	TRBV7-2	TRBJ1-2	TGTACCAGCAGCACGGGACAGGGTTATGGCTACACCTTC	CTSSTGQGYGYTF
TRBD1	NA	TRBV29-1	TRBJ1-1	TGCAGCGACCGGGACAGGGGGTTGGGCACTGAAGCTTTCTTT	CSDRDRGLGTEAFF
NA	few	TRBV29-1	TRBJ1-2	TGCAGCGTTGAGGAGAACTATGGCTACACCTTC	CSVEENYGYTF
TRBD1	NA	TRBV3-1	TRBJ2-7	TGTGCCAGCAGCGCCTTTCGGACAGGGGTCTCCTACGAGCAGTACTTC	CASSAFRTGVSYEQYF
NA	few	TRBV7-9	TRBJ2-1	TGTGCCAGCAGCTCAGCTACTCGATTCAGCTCCTACAATGAGCAGTTCTTC	CASSSATRFSSYNEQFF
NA	many	TRBV10-3	TRBJ2-5	TGTGCCATCAGTGAGGGGGAGACCCAGTACTTC	CAISEGETQYF
TRBD2	few	TRBV2	TRBJ2-7	TGTGCCAGCAGCACCCAGCTAGCGGGGGCAGGCTCCTACGAGCAGTACTTC	CASSTQLAGAGSYEQYF
TRBD1	NA	TRBV24-1	TRBJ2-5	TGTGCCACCAGCGGGACAGGGGTCGAGACCCAGTACTTC	CATSGTGVETQYF
NA	NA	TRBV20-1	TRBJ2-6	TGCAGTGCTAGATGGCTCTCTGGGACCAACGTCCTGACTTTC	CSARWLSGTNVLTF
TRBD2	few	TRBV6-2/TRBV6-3	TRBJ2-7	TGTGCCAGCAGTTACGGGGGACTAGCGGCCTACGAGCAGTACTTC	CASSYGGLAAYEQYF
NA	NA	TRBV7-9	TRBJ2-6	TGTGCCAGCAGCCAAGGAGACTCTGGGGCCAGCGTCCTGACTTTC	CASSQGDSGASVLTF
NA	many	TRBV4-3	TRBJ1-2	TGCGCCAGCAGCCAAGATCCCACTAACTATGGCTACACCTTC	CASSQDPTNYGYTF
NA	NA	TRBV7-2	TRBJ2-1	TGTGCCAGCAGTTCAGGACGCCTGAGGGAGCAGTTCTTC	CASSSGRLREQFF
NA	once	TRBV20-1	TRBJ1-6	TGCAGTGCTAGAACACAGATTCTGGATTCACCCCTCCACTTT	CSARTQILDSPLHF
TRBD2	NA	TRBV25-1	TRBJ2-3	TGTGCCAGCAGTGATAGCGGGACCCTCACAGATACGCAGTATTTT	CASSDSGTLTDTQYF
TRBD1	NA	TRBV28	TRBJ1-5	TGTGCCAGCAGTTTTCAGGGGGCCGCCCAGCCCCAGCATTTT	CASSFQGAAQPQHF
NA	few	TRBV28	TRBJ1-6	TGTGCCAGCAGCCTACAGCAGAGCTCCTATAATTCACCCCTCCACTTT	CASSLQQSSYNSPLHF
TRBD1	NA	TRBV20-1	TRBJ2-7	TGCAGTGCTAGAGTCTCGACAGGGACAAACGAGCAGTACTTC	CSARVSTGTNEQYF
NA	few	TRBV6-2/TRBV6-3	TRBJ2-7	TGTGCCAGCACTAAAGGAGGAGAGCAGTACTTC	CASTKGGEQYF
NA	NA	TRBV14	TRBJ1-2	TGTGCCAGCAGCCAAGAAGGGCTATTTGGCTACACCTTC	CASSQEGLFGYTF
NA	NA	TRBV15	TRBJ2-7	TGTGCCACCAGCATGGCGGGCCTGGGGTACGAGCAGTACTTC	CATSMAGLGYEQYF
NA	NA	TRBV5-1	TRBJ1-1	TGCGCCAGCAGCCGCCTACCAGCTACTGAAGCTTTCTTT	CASSRLPATEAFF
TRBD2	NA	TRBV27	TRBJ2-7	TGTGCCAGTGGGAGGGAGTCGCAGTACTTC	CASGRESQYF
NA	NA	TRBV7-2	TRBJ2-1	TGTGCCAGCAGCTTTATCCGGGGGTCTGAGCAGTTCTTC	CASSFIRGSEQFF
NA	few	TRBV20-1	TRBJ1-2	TGCAGTGCTATAGCCCCCAGAGGGGGCTACACCTTC	CSAIAPRGGYTF
NA	few	TRBV28	TRBJ1-2	TGTGCCAGCTTCGACGCAAACCCAAGCTATGGCTACACCTTC	CASFDANPSYGYTF
TRBD2	NA	TRBV6-5	TRBJ2-7	TGTGCCAGCAGTTACCTCGGACTAGCGGGAGGGCCTTCCGCTTACGAGCAGTACTTC	CASSYLGLAGGPSAYEQYF
NA	NA	TRBV21-1	TRBJ2-1	TGTGCCAGCAGCCAGTCCGGGACTAGCGGGAACAATGAGCAGTTCTTC	CASSQSGTSGNNEQFF
TRBD2	few	TRBV7-8	TRBJ2-7	TGTGCCAGCAGAACGACTAGCGGGAGCTCCTACGAGCAGTACTTC	CASRTTSGSSYEQYF
TRBD2	few	TRBV2	TRBJ2-1	TGTGCCACCTATTCCTTAGCGGGAGGTCGTGGAGAGCAGTTCTTC	CATYSLAGGRGEQFF
NA	few	TRBV5-6	TRBJ1-4	TGTGCCAGCAGCTTGGAACCGGAAGGGTATGAAAAACTGTTTTTT	CASSLEPEGYEKLFF
NA	few	TRBV28	TRBJ1-2	TGTGCCAGCAGTTTAACTCTACCCGGGGGCTATGGCTACACCTTC	CASSLTLPGGYGYTF